One sample yielded the 28 T cell receptor beta chains listed below, sequenced in a study of vaccination and CD4 T cells after COVID-19. At the Johns Hopkins FTIC core, DNA taken from cultured CD4+ T cells was sequenced by way of the Oncomine TCR Beta short-read assay. MiXCR, run by TCRdb on the PCR reads, gives a single entry per CDR3 protein. The sample comprises about 14,000 distinct CDR3 sequences, over 60% of which are singletons, and 6.5% to 9% rests with the top ten. Treatment described: approximately 9-day PBMC culture with coronavirus spike peptide pools or control peptides (ViraFEST assay). The antigens of these receptors remain unknown. Sequencing was carried out using CD4+ T cells from blood, cultured in vitro. The receptors were sampled from a human donor who had recovered from COVID-19.

The J gene is TRBJ1-2, the V gene TRBV11-3, with TRBD1 matching over 9 bases. Germline V gene data show CDR1 as SGHNT and CDR2 as YENEEA. The length of the CDR3 is 14 residues. The junction had 7 bases not matched to a gene; V was cut back by 5 bases and J by 6 bases. The CDR3 spells CASSRGTGTDGYTF. The CDR3 DNA reads TGTGCCAGCAGCCGCGGGACAGGGACGGATGGCTACACCTTC.

The chain couples TRBV7-8 to TRBJ2-5; 10 bases line up with TRBD1. V lost 5 bases to trimming and J lost 3 bases; unmatched junction nucleotides: 6. The CDR3 covers 15 residues. Per the germline V gene, CDR1 is SGHVS and CDR2 is FQNEAQ. The CDR3 loop reads CASSPGTGAKETQYF. CDR3 sequence (DNA): TGTGCCAGCAGCCCCGGGACAGGGGCAAAAGAGACCCAGTACTTC. Full variable domain (rest looked up from reference TRBV7-8 and TRBJ2-5): GAGVSQSPRYKVAKRGQDVALRCDPISGHVSLFWYQQALGQGPEFLTYFQNEAQLDKSGLPSDRFFAERPEGSVSTLKIQRTQQEDSAVYLCASSPGTGAKETQYFGPGTRLLVL.

The chain is built from TRBV28 and TRBJ2-7; no clear D gene. V lost 2 bases to trimming and J lost 0 bases, with 8 bases between them. The CDR3 runs 14 residues. In germline, CDR1 is MDHEN, CDR2 SYDVKM. In DNA, the CDR3 is TGTGCCAGCAGTTTAACGTTCAGCTCCTACGAGCAGTACTTC. Its translation is CASSLTFSSYEQYF.

CDR3 sequence: CASSLAGIATEAFF. In DNA, the CDR3 is TGTGCCAGCAGCTTAGCGGGCATCGCCACTGAAGCTTTCTTT. This chain joins TRBV7-2 and TRBJ1-1; no clear D gene. Trimming left V 0 bases short and J 4 bases short, with 9 bases between. Germline V gene lookup returns CDR1 SGHTA and CDR2 FQGNSA. The CDR3 covers 14 residues.

The rearrangement uses TRBV20-1 and TRBJ1-2; D uncertain. From germline, CDR1 is DFQATT and CDR2 SNEGSKA (reference sequence). Trimming stripped 5 bases from V and 5 bases from J, with 15 bases between. The CDR3 spans 13 residues. Here the CDR3 DNA reads TGCAGTGCTTTAGACCCTTTGGGGTATGGCTACACCTTC. Its protein product is CSALDPLGYGYTF.

The gene calls are TRBV2 and TRBJ1-5; maybe TRBD1 (6 bases). The CDR3 runs 12 residues. Trimming left V 3 bases short and J 7 bases short, with 7 bases between. The germline V gene has CDR1 SNHLY and CDR2 FYNNEI. CDR3 residues: CASSDRGQPQHF. The CDR3 bases are TGTGCCAGCAGTGACAGGGGACAGCCCCAGCATTTT.

This chain links TRBV18 with TRBJ1-6; D call uncertain. The germline gives CDR1 KGHSH, CDR2 LQKENI. Between the trimmed V and J ends, which lost 2 bases and 6 bases, there was a span of 11 bases. CDR3 length equals 15 residues. The CDR3 here is CASSPERVLNSPLHF. In nucleotides, the CDR3 is TGTGCCAGCTCACCAGAGCGCGTACTTAATTCACCCCTCCACTTT.

J is TRBJ2-7 and V is TRBV28; TRBD1 matches at 8 bases. V was clipped by 8 bases and J by 2 bases; unmatched bases: 14. CDR1 and CDR2 (germline): MDHEN, SYDVKM. The CDR3 has 16 amino acids. CDR3 sequence reads: CASSSGGAPDTYEQYF. The CDR3 DNA sequence: TGTGCCAGCTCTTCAGGGGGCGCCCCCGATACCTACGAGCAGTACTTC.

A few counts support this clonotype. This chain uses TRBV20-1 with TRBJ1-5, with unresolved D. The CDR3 has 12 residues. Trimming pared 4 bases from V and 0 bases from J, leaving 4 bases between. Germline V lookup: CDR1 DFQATT, CDR2 SNEGSKA (reference sequence). The CDR3 region has the DNA TGCAGTGCTATTAATAGCAATCAGCCCCAGCATTTT. Translating gives CSAINSNQPQHF.

This clonotype appeared a few times. The rearrangement links TRBV7-9 to TRBJ2-1; 12 bases are shared with TRBD2. This CDR3 has 15 amino acids. The V segment lost 1 base and the J segment 9 bases; nucleotides outside the gene matches: 4. Germline loops: CDR1 SEHNR, CDR2 FQNEAQ (reference sequence). CDR3 in amino acids: CASSLGLAGEREQFF. DNA of the CDR3: TGTGCCAGCAGCTTAGGACTAGCGGGAGAACGTGAGCAGTTCTTC. Filled out from reference TRBV7-9 and TRBJ2-1, the complete variable domain reads DTGVSQNPRHKITKRGQNVTFRCDPISEHNRLYWYRQTLGQGPEFLTYFQNEAQLEKSRLLSDRFSAERPKGSFSTLEIQRTEQGDSAMYLCASSLGLAGEREQFFGPGTRLTVL.

This clonotype was found a few times. This chain joins TRBV6-5 and TRBJ1-1; possible D gene TRBD1, 5 bases. Germline CDR1 is MNHEY and CDR2 is SVGAGI. Deletions cut 2 bases from V and 8 bases from J, with 15 bases between. The CDR3 is 14 residues long. The CDR3 here is CASSYNGREGEAFF. CDR3 bases: TGTGCCAGCAGTTACAATGGCAGGGAAGGGGAAGCTTTCTTT.

The chain carries TRBV20-1 and TRBJ2-5; 12 bases map to TRBD2. CDR3 length: 15 residues. V shed 5 bases, J shed 2 bases, and the junction held 6 bases outside the gene matches. The germline CDR1 and CDR2 sequences are DFQATT and SNEGSKA (reference sequence). The CDR3 DNA reads as TGCAGTGCTCGCCGGACTAGCGGGGAACAAGAGACCCAGTACTTC. This gives the protein CSARRTSGEQETQYF.

This chain joins TRBV6-2 or TRBV6-3 and TRBJ1-2, with D unclear. V lost 6 bases and J lost 4, with 9 bases in between. The CDR3 is 12 amino acids. Germline V CDR1 and CDR2: MNHEY, SVGEGT. DNA for the CDR3: TGTGCCAGCAGCCGGGATTTCTATGGCTACACCTTC. As protein: CASSRDFYGYTF.

As to this clonotype: Germline is not matched at one junction end, which may reflect a read error. J is TRBJ1-2 and V is TRBV7-9; 8 nucleotides line up with TRBD1. The germline V gene has CDR1 SEHNR and CDR2 FQNEAQ (reference sequence). The CDR3 is 14 residues long. CDR3 sequence reads: CASSQGQAKYGYTF. The CDR3 DNA follows: TGCGCCAGCAGCCAGGGACAGGCAAAATATGGCTACACCTTC.

This rearrangement joins TRBV24-1 to TRBJ1-4, with D possibly matching TRBD1 (6 bases). V was cut by 3 bases and J by 8 bases, with 15 bases left in between. The CDR3 length is 15 residues. The germline V gene has CDR1 KGHDR and CDR2 SFDVKD. The CDR3 sequence is CATSDAGETSEKLFF. DNA of the CDR3: TGTGCCACCAGTGATGCAGGGGAAACGAGCGAAAAACTGTTTTTT.

The rearrangement uses TRBV2 and TRBJ2-5; a possible D gene is TRBD1 (5 bases). Per the germline V gene, CDR1 is SNHLY and CDR2 is FYNNEI. This CDR3 has 14 amino acids. V was shortened by 4 bases and J by 1 base, with 10 bases between the two germline ends. The chain's CDR3 is CASSGIQGQETQYF. The CDR3 nucleotides read TGTGCCAGCAGTGGAATTCAGGGCCAAGAGACCCAGTACTTC.

The gene calls are TRBV29-1 and TRBJ2-5; D perhaps matches TRBD2 (5 bases). Germline V lookup: CDR1 SQVTM, CDR2 ANQGSEA. Trimming took 4 bases from V and 4 from J, leaving 7 bases between them. CDR3 length: 11 residues. The CDR3, as DNA: TGCAGCGTTGGGGAGCGAGAGACCCAGTACTTC. Its protein is CSVGERETQYF.

This rearrangement joins TRBV28 to TRBJ1-2; 7 nucleotides agree with TRBD1. CDR1 and CDR2 from the germline V gene are MDHEN and SYDVKM. The CDR3 length is 18 residues. The V segment lost 5 bases and the J segment 8 bases; nucleotides outside the gene matches: 23. CDR3 DNA: TGTGCCAGCAGTCGAGGGGGGACAGCAACGCCCGGGATGTGGGGCTACACCTTC. Protein: CASSRGGTATPGMWGYTF.

The V and J genes are TRBV28 and TRBJ1-5, with TRBD1 matching 10 bases. This CDR3 has 16 amino acids. The germline gives CDR1 MDHEN, CDR2 SYDVKM. After removal of 5 bases from V and 4 bases from J, the junction contained 8 bases not matched to a gene. This chain's CDR3 is CASSPPGQGRNQPQHF. CDR3 DNA: TGTGCCAGCAGTCCCCCGGGACAGGGGAGGAATCAGCCCCAGCATTTT.

The chain uses TRBV28 and TRBJ1-2, with TRBD1 identical over 7 bases. The CDR3 spans 17 residues. The germline gives CDR1 MDHEN, CDR2 SYDVKM. Losses at the gene ends were 2 bases for V and 0 bases for J; bases not matched to a gene: 9. In DNA form, the CDR3 reads TGTGCCAGCAGTTTAACAGGGGATCAGATTACTAACTATGGCTACACCTTC. Translated, it gives CASSLTGDQITNYGYTF.

The rearrangement joins TRBV6-5 to TRBJ2-1, with a weak D call TRBD2 (6 bases). The CDR3 runs to 13 residues. Germline V gives CDR1 MNHEY, CDR2 SVGAGI. The ends were cut back, 4 bases at V and 10 bases at J, with 14 bases in the middle. CDR3 residues: CASSFSSDLEQFF. CDR3 bases: TGTGCCAGCAGTTTCTCTAGCGATCTGGAGCAGTTCTTC.

This clonotype was counted a few times. The chain carries TRBV10-3 and TRBJ1-1, with D perhaps TRBD1 (5 bases). Germline loops: CDR1 ENHRY, CDR2 SYGVKD. The CDR3 covers 15 residues. Trimming cost V 10 bases and J 3 bases, with 21 bases left between them. CDR3 protein: CATSRAGNSDTEAFF. The CDR3 DNA sequence: TGTGCCACGTCAAGGGCAGGGAATTCGGACACTGAAGCTTTCTTT.

The chain joins TRBV21-1 to TRBJ2-7; TRBD1, as called in the table, went unchecked against the DNA. TRBV21-1 is a recognized pseudogene. CDR3 length: 15 amino acids. CDR3 residues: CASSRYSGAICEQYF. The CDR3 coding sequence is TGTGCCAGCAGCAGATACTCGGGGGCGATCTGCGAGCAGTACTTC.

The V call is TRBV18, the J call TRBJ1-2; no firm D call. V shed 2 bases and J shed 6 bases, with 10 bases lying between them. The CDR3 totals 13 residues. Germline CDR1 is KGHSH and CDR2 is LQKENI. The CDR3 loop is CASSPGQANGYTF. CDR3 in DNA: TGTGCCAGCTCACCAGGGCAGGCCAATGGCTACACCTTC.

The chain combines TRBV18 with TRBJ1-1; D is undetermined. Germline-derived CDR1 and CDR2 are KGHSH and LQKENI. The CDR3 contains 13 residues. Trimming took off 3 bases at V and 1 base at J, with 6 bases between the two ends. The CDR3 sequence is CASSPGENTEAFF. Written as DNA, the CDR3 is TGTGCCAGCTCACCGGGAGAGAACACTGAAGCTTTCTTT.

The chain combines TRBV2 with TRBJ2-5, with D tentatively TRBD1 or TRBD2 (5 bases each). This CDR3 contains 14 residues. Trimming pared 4 bases from V and 2 bases from J, leaving 11 bases between. The germline V gene encodes CDR1 SNHLY and CDR2 FYNNEI. CDR3 loop: CASSGGSKQETQYF. The CDR3 DNA sequence: TGTGCCAGCAGTGGGGGGAGTAAACAAGAGACCCAGTACTTC.

The chain has TRBV5-5 and TRBJ1-2, with D perhaps TRBD1 (5 bases). The germline CDR1 and CDR2 sequences are SGHKS and YYEKEE (reference sequence). The CDR3 loop spans 12 amino acids. V lost 1 base and J lost 4, with 5 bases in between. As DNA, the CDR3 is TGTGCCAGCAGCTTGACAGGCTATGGCTACACCTTC. Amino acids: CASSLTGYGYTF.

This chain joins TRBV28 and TRBJ2-5, with unresolved D. CDR1 and CDR2 (germline): MDHEN, SYDVKM. The CDR3 runs to 12 residues. Between the trimmed V and J ends, which lost 4 bases and 4 bases, there was a span of 7 bases. The CDR3 nucleotides are TGTGCCAGCAGTTCAGCGAGAGAGACCCAGTACTTC. It is translated as CASSSARETQYF.